This TCR beta chain originates from a study of cytomegalovirus exposure and HLA in healthy donors. Study outcomes and limitations: A prior analysis recorded that most TCR beta V segments were productive about 87% or about 30% of the time.

About this clone: Its antigen is not identified.

The germline gives CDR1 LGHNA, CDR2 YNFKEQ. The CDR3 spans 13 residues. Trimming stripped 2 bases from V and 5 bases from J, with 6 bases between. At the time of sampling, donors were nominally healthy, though unrecorded immune exposures were likely. PCR was performed using 60 Vbeta and 13 Jbeta primers. The repertoire was sequenced with immunoSEQ multiplex PCR; TCRdb's copy has only in-frame clones and lacks some. The table lists around 130,000 clones, 73% of them singletons. The sequence derives from a woman aged 35 to 49 in good health and CMV-seropositive. The sequencing input was PBMCs. The chain carries TRBV4-2 and TRBJ1-4; D gene ambiguous. CDR3 nucleotide sequence: TGTGCCAGCAGCCAATTTTTAAATGAAAAACTGTTTTTT. It yields the protein CASSQFLNEKLFF.